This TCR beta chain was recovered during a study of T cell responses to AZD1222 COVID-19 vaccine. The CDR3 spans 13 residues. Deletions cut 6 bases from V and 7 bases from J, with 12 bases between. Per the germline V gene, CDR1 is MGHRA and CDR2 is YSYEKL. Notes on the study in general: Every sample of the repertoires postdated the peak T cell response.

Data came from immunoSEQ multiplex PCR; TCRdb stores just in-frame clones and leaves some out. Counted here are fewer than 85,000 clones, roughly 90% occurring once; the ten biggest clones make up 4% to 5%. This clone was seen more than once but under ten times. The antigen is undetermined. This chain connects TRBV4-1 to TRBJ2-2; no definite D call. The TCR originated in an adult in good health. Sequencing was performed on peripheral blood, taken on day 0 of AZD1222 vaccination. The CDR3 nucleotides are TGCGCCAGCAGTCACGGGTGGGGCGGGGAGCTGTTTTTT. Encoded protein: CASSHGWGGELFF.